This T cell receptor (beta chain) was documented in a study of cytomegalovirus exposure and HLA in healthy donors (dated by TCRdb to 2016 to 2017). Describing the broader study: An earlier analysis of roughly 570 of the donors reported 250 to 350 Gb of sequence data and 95 million to 130 million unique TCR beta sequences obtained from about 180 million T cells. Approximately 300 gigabases of sequencing data and approximately 84 million unique TCR sequences were included in an early release covering roughly 600 HLA-typed donors. Of the approximately 400 genotyped donors, 81% fell in the genetic ancestry cluster associated with self-reported Caucasian donors. The aim of the study was to test whether cataloging public T cell receptors could identify signatures of past pathogen exposure. Using immunosequencing, the study profiled T cell repertoires from roughly 650 subjects and related those repertoires to cytomegalovirus serostatus. Besides the first cohort of more than 650 subjects, a separate validation cohort made up of roughly 120 different subjects was used. High-throughput TCR immunosequencing, statistical association of individual TCRs with disease status, and machine learning were combined to predict cytomegalovirus infection status. A later analysis re-analyzed previously published TCR beta repertoires from 666 donors and added high-resolution HLA genotyping to study TCR occurrence patterns. The later analysis used no new phenotypic data to find candidate immune exposures, relying instead on TCR beta sequences and their occurrence across donors. An earlier analysis of 450 to 750 of the donors used high-throughput TCR beta sequencing to judge whether each TCR beta V gene segment behaved as functional or pseudogenic. Alongside the repertoire data, information on donor age, sex, ethnicity and CMV serostatus was compiled. Genome-wide SNP genotypes for about 55% of the roughly 670 donors were used in a later genetic analysis, which treated that subset as a discovery cohort. Every repertoire in the discovery cohort had been generated on one and the same sequencing platform. HLA typing covered class I and class II loci at four-digit resolution. Typing coverage varied by locus: roughly 620-640 donors for A, B, C, DRB1 and DQB1; some 520 for DQA1; around 570 for DPA1; 400 to 480 for DPB1. Because of strong linkage in the cohort, roughly five DR-DQ haplotypes were treated as single units for association and clustering. Among about 370 genotyped donors of the cohort, an average of around 250,000 unique TCR beta nucleotide sequences was sequenced per donor, of which roughly 17% were non-productive.

In total, approximately 610 healthy bone marrow donors made up the cohort. All cohort members were sampled while nominally healthy, although unrecorded immune exposures were likely present. Of the 666 cohort members, roughly 300 had positive CMV serostatus and around 350 had negative CMV serostatus, and CMV serostatus was not recorded for the donor. Every donor gave a peripheral blood sample, and the peripheral blood mononuclear cells from that sample were used for TCR beta sequencing. Genomic DNA was extracted from the blood cell samples with the Qiagen DNeasy Blood Extraction Kit. Libraries were built with the immunoSEQ multiplex PCR assay. The multiplex PCR relied on a mix of 60 forward primers for TCR Vbeta segments and 13 reverse primers for TCR Jbeta segments. The CDR3 region of rearranged TCR beta genes was amplified from genomic DNA by a multiplex PCR assay. The Illumina HiSeq System was used to sequence the amplified TCR beta libraries as 87-base-pair reads. In the original analysis: A later analysis counted tens of millions of unique TCR beta chains across the 690 or so repertoires, and 9.5 million to 11 million of these chains were shared by at least two donors. Raw reads were error-corrected and collapsed into unique sequences by a nearest-neighbor algorithm in which closely related sequences were merged to remove PCR and sequencing errors. CDR3 sequences were aligned to IMGT reference sequences to assign V, D and J gene segments. For a sequence to be retained, a match of at least six nucleotides was required to both a V gene segment and a J gene segment. A rearrangement counted as productive if the CDR3 had no stop codons and remained in frame with V and J, and every other rearrangement counted as non-productive. Following IMGT convention, CDR3 was defined as the stretch from the second conserved V-encoded cysteine up to the conserved J-encoded phenylalanine. The earlier analysis of 550 to 650 of the donors excluded any sequence lacking an unambiguous match to a single V gene segment. In an earlier analysis of some 590 of the donors, a V segment was called functional when productive rearrangements were above 56.7%, and segregating when the standard deviation between donors exceeded 5%. A statistical classification framework was built for diagnosing cytomegalovirus status from the catalog of TCR beta chain sequences. V and J gene assignment, in a later analysis, came from comparing TCR nucleotide sequences with IMGT/GENE-DB human TR gene sequences. Using the TCRdist pipeline, a later analysis assigned CDR3 sequences along with most-parsimonious VDJ recombination scenarios. In a later analysis, each TCR beta chain was defined by its CDR3 amino acid sequence together with its V-gene family, and reads without a unique V-gene family were excluded. As a way to deal with suspected cross-contamination and a sequencing artifact, a later analysis dropped approximately 570 nucleotide sequences that were highly shared and had low generation probability. In a later analysis, a clonal expansion index was calculated for each public chain from normalized within-repertoire ranks of inferred template counts. A later analysis computed generation probabilities with a VDJ recombination model fitted to out-of-frame rearrangements, and checked the results against IGoR. In a later analysis, TCR-TCR, TCR-HLA and TCR-CMV co-occurrence was scored with hypergeometric tests, and a repertoire-size bias correction was applied to TCR pairs. False discovery rates were estimated in a later analysis by permuting HLA or CMV assignments 20 times. A later analysis grouped co-occurring TCRs with DBSCAN, adding TCRdist sequence similarity when clustering within HLA-allele-positive subsets. For co-occurrence clustering, repertoires with fewer than 30,000 or more than 120,000 public chains were excluded, along with a handful of repertoires with anomalous nucleotide sharing. As stored in TCRdb, this immuneACCESS dataset retains in-frame rearrangements with V and J assigned. A fraction of the clones does not appear; measured against another copy, unresolved V genes explain less than half of the discrepancy, and the remainder lacks a known reason. V and J calls and clone size are copied from that table; D and trimming were computed from the DNA. The sample records about 130,000 clones, 55% to 75% of which are singletons. Less than 3.5% of the sample lies in the top ten.

Overall results and qualifications from the work: While some public TCRs were present in many individuals, most TCR sequences turned up only very rarely across donors. In a later analysis, over 15,000 TCR beta sequences were associated with specific HLA alleles at a false discovery rate of 0.05. Presence/absence analyses assumed roughly uniform sequencing depth across donors, an assumption that may not hold. A group of highly shared sequence variants was considered likely to be a technical artifact of the sequencing pipeline. Some 15 rarely observed V segments, including chromosome 9 orphons, were excluded from the earlier analysis of several hundred of the donors because counts were too low. In a later genetic analysis, fewer N-insertions in productive TCRs were reported among donors in an Asian-associated ancestry cluster than the approximately 710-donor mean. In this cohort, only TCR beta chains were sequenced, and detectable features were limited by the absence of alpha or paired-chain data. When HLA alleles, especially DR and DQ, strongly co-occurred, attributing TCR associations to individual alleles was difficult. It was suggested by the authors that the approach could potentially be generalized to other disease states and immunological phenotypes. In a later analysis, TCR association rates were found to vary across HLA loci, with the most associated TCRs seen for DRB1 alleles and the fewest for HLA-C alleles. An association between a missense DCLRE1C variant and V-gene and J-gene trimming of TCR beta chains was found in a later genetic analysis and replicated in an independent cohort. HLA typing was unavailable for some donors at each locus, so association tests used only the typed subset. Correlated functional status among segregating V segments might be attributable to linkage disequilibrium, but an unknown experimental factor could not be ruled out. The classifier was reported to diagnose cytomegalovirus status with high specificity and sensitivity in both the original cohort and the validation cohort. The 87-base-pair reads could not distinguish some IMGT-functional V segments, including TRBV6-2 and TRBV6-3, so those segments were excluded. According to a later analysis, most CMV-associated TCR beta chains appeared to be HLA-restricted, and the HLA associations seemed to be driven largely by CMV exposure. A further reported finding was that TCR beta sequences accurately predicted the HLA-A and HLA-B alleles for most subjects in the first cohort. In the study, about 150 TCR beta chains were listed as associated with cytomegalovirus. According to a later analysis, parvovirus B19, influenza, CMV and Epstein-Barr virus appeared linked to several top co-occurrence clusters. A few of the identified cytomegalovirus-associated TCR beta chains were confirmed in vitro to be specific for cytomegalovirus antigens. In a later analysis, HLA-associated TCR beta chains showed more clonal expansion and lower generation probabilities than non-associated chains that were equally common. In an earlier analysis of some 500 of the donors, most TCR beta V segments appeared in productive rearrangements about 87% or about 30% of the time, broadly matching IMGT annotations. Immune exposure information for the cohort was limited to CMV serostatus.

The CDR1 and CDR2 encoded by the germline V gene are MNHNS and SASEGT. The cysteine opens and the phenylalanine closes a CDR3 of 14 amino acids. The sequence is cut down to CDR3 DNA, 42 bases in frame from base 1. V was cut back by 5 bases and J by 3 bases, leaving a gap of 11 bases between them. Note on this clone: Its antigen is still unknown. Per-nucleotide qualities are absent, and no much larger clonotype sits a single base away.

The clonotype originates from a human donor in good health. The chain uses TRBV6-1 and TRBJ1-5; TRBD1 could be the D gene, as 5 bases match. The sequencing input was PBMCs. The CDR3 protein sequence reads: CASSMTANNQPQHF. Here is the DNA: TGTGCCAGCAGTATGACAGCCAACAATCAGCCCCAGCATTTT.